These T cell receptor beta chains were read from a single sample in a study of shared clonotypes between healthy human individuals. Only in-frame clones appear in the TCRdb table, and some are missing; sequencing was by immunoSEQ multiplex PCR. The repertoire holds around 650,000 clones, with approximately 96% as singletons. Sequenced sample: naive CD8+ T cells sorted from blood. The receptors derive from a woman in her twenties or thirties in good health. Each CDR3 is given with its conserved first and last residue. The D gene is left open where the match is weak. Some rows have no size entry. The others give once, few or many, or a class for an expanded clone.

abundance,d_gene,j_gene,v_gene,CDR3aa
.,.,TRBJ2-1,TRBV27,CASSDTPVVGSNEQFF
.,TRBD1,TRBJ2-7,TRBV30,CAWSVLGGEAYEQYF
.,TRBD2,TRBJ2-2,TRBV19,CASSAYNLAGGFTGELFF
.,TRBD1,TRBJ2-7,TRBV29-1,CSVSGGSYEQYF
.,TRBD2,TRBJ2-3,TRBV28,CASSPPGTSSTDTQYF
.,TRBD1,TRBJ1-6,TRBV27,CASRTGAYNSPLHF
.,.,TRBJ2-6,TRBV27,CASSWTGGVNVLTF
few,.,TRBJ2-7,TRBV6-5,CASSVEAPASYEQYF
.,.,TRBJ2-5,TRBV25-1,CASSVTVETQYF
.,TRBD1,TRBJ2-7,TRBV29-1,CSVEGPGGYEQYF
once,.,TRBJ1-1,TRBV6-1,CASSEAGSGLGAFF
.,.,TRBJ2-7,TRBV5-1,CASSPKQRGAHEQYF
.,.,TRBJ1-1,TRBV14,CASSPDGRTEAFF
.,.,TRBJ2-5,TRBV13,CASSLVGHQETQYF
.,.,TRBJ2-7,TRBV6-4,CASSDGMGYEQYF
.,.,TRBJ2-5,TRBV7-9,CASSLVGETQYF
.,.,TRBJ1-5,TRBV5-4,CASSLSGSNQPQHF
.,.,TRBJ2-2,TRBV7-8,CASSLEATGELFF
.,.,TRBJ1-1,TRBV19,CASSMLGDWDTEAFF
.,TRBD1,TRBJ1-2,TRBV19,CASKDRGFYGYTF
.,TRBD1,TRBJ2-3,TRBV7-9,CASSAGTASTDTQYF
.,TRBD2,TRBJ2-3,TRBV11-2,CASSLATGGRTDTQYF
.,TRBD1,TRBJ2-7,TRBV30,CAWDSGTGNEQYF
.,TRBD2,TRBJ2-1,TRBV5-6,CASSLGLAGGNYNEQFF
.,TRBD1,TRBJ1-5,TRBV11-2,CASSKDRVTNQPQHF
once,TRBD2,TRBJ2-7,TRBV27,CASSLSGDSGRADFEQYF
.,TRBD2,TRBJ2-1,TRBV9,CASSPRTSGTLSSYNEQFF
once,.,TRBJ2-3,TRBV5-6,CASSLVGGSTDTQYF
.,.,TRBJ1-1,TRBV28,CASSLSLGQRNEAFF
.,.,TRBJ2-2,TRBV30,CAWRLPANTGELFF
.,.,TRBJ1-5,TRBV19,CASSIDSWVGQPQHF
.,.,TRBJ1-4,TRBV5-1,CASSSRGYWEKLFF
.,.,TRBJ2-7,TRBV27,CASSFGPRSYEQYF
.,.,TRBJ2-1,TRBV2,CASSESRASAWEQFF
.,.,TRBJ2-2,TRBV7-7,CASSPTPVTGELFF
.,.,TRBJ2-4,TRBV28,CASSSLPAAKNIQYF
.,.,TRBJ1-1,TRBV19,CASRKTNTEAFF
.,.,.,TRBV20-1,CSARELSEQYF
.,TRBD1,TRBJ2-7,TRBV7-9,CASSPGDSSYEQYF
.,.,TRBJ2-7,TRBV5-5,CASSLASSYEQYF
.,TRBD2,TRBJ2-1,TRBV15,CATSGHRDYHNEQFF
.,.,TRBJ1-4,TRBV4-2,CASSPSPFEALQESEEKLFF
.,TRBD2,TRBJ2-7,TRBV11-2,CASSHPGRAGGPDEQYF
.,.,TRBJ2-5,TRBV5-6,CASSLAIEGLQETQYF
.,TRBD1,TRBJ1-5,TRBV27,CASSHTRQGLHQPQHF
.,.,TRBJ2-3,TRBV7-2,CASSLAAKSTDTQYF
.,.,TRBJ1-1,TRBV19,CASSIDLDSNTEAFF
.,.,TRBJ2-1,TRBV28,CASSPNLGGREQFF
.,.,TRBJ2-3,TRBV27,CASSETGKHTQYF
.,.,TRBJ2-5,TRBV6-1,CASISPFWETQYF
once,.,TRBJ1-5,TRBV7-2,CASSLAGVGNQPQHF
.,.,TRBJ2-7,TRBV19,CASSKRPDWEQYF